These 10 T cell receptor beta chains were sequenced from one sample in a study of T cells in women clearing cervical HPV infection. Clones were read by immunoSEQ multiplex PCR, and TCRdb kept only the in-frame ones, dropping some. The sample data list 25,000 to 35,000 clones. The sequenced material came from blood buffy coat. Source of these receptors: a woman aged 18 to 75 with a cervical HPV16 infection that either progressed to CIN3+ or cleared (not recorded which).

A note on this clone: The read comes to an end 3 residues before the CDR3 does, leaving the germline J gene to fill in the end. The J gene is TRBJ1-5, the V gene TRBV7-9, with TRBD1 as a possible D gene (6 bases). The V end lost 5 bases, the J end lost 3 bases, and 14 bases lay between the germline ends. Germline CDR1 and CDR2: SEHNR and FQNEAQ (reference sequence). This CDR3 is 15 amino acids long. The CDR3 protein is CASSLGGQSNQPQHF. The part of the CDR3 DNA that was read is TGTGCCAGCAGCCTGGGAGGACAGTCCAATCAGCCC.

About this clone itself: The read ends 3 residues early relative to the CDR3; the germline J gene fills the gap. This chain uses TRBV7-2 with TRBJ1-1; D gene uncertain. Trimming cost V 5 bases and J 1 base, with 14 bases left between them. Germline V lookup: CDR1 SGHTA, CDR2 FQGNSA. The CDR3 length is 15 residues. The CDR3 sequence: CASSTLAAGNTEAFF. The CDR3 DNA, read in part, is TGTGCCAGCAGCACCCTGGCGGCGGGGAACACTGAA.

About this clone itself: The sequence runs out 3 residues before the end of the CDR3; the remainder is reconstructed from the germline J gene. The chain is built from TRBV5-4 and TRBJ2-7; TRBD2 might be the D (5 bases). Per germline, CDR1 SGHNT and CDR2 YYREEE (reference sequence). The CDR3 totals 15 residues. The V end was cut by 0 bases, the J end by 3 bases, with 13 bases between. CDR3 bases read: TGTGCCAGCAGCTTGGGAGGGTCAGGAAACTACGAG. It encodes CASSLGGSGNYE. The full-length CDR3 reads as CASSLGGSGNYEQYF.

Note on this clone: The read halts 3 residues ahead of the CDR3 end, with the missing end drawn from the germline J gene. The chain links TRBV20-1 to TRBJ1-6, with TRBD1 matching over 7 bases. Losses at the gene ends were 3 bases for V and 5 bases for J; bases not matched to a gene: 13. Looked up from germline, CDR1 is DFQATT and CDR2 is SNEGSKA (reference sequence). The CDR3 runs 17 residues. This CDR3 reads CSARGARGQQNNSPLHF. Partial CDR3 DNA: TGCAGTGCTAGGGGGGCAAGGGGACAGCAAAATAATTCACCC.

For this clone: Sequencing ends 3 residues short of the CDR3 end; the germline J gene provides the rest. The chain recombines TRBV12-3 or TRBV12-4 with TRBJ2-5; 8 positions agree with TRBD2. V gave up 2 bases and J gave up 3 bases; unmatched junction bases: 8. This CDR3 comprises 16 residues. CDR3 sequence: CASSLRGGGIKETQYF. The sequenced CDR3 bases are TGTGCCAGCAGTTTACGGGGCGGGGGGATAAAAGAGACC.

Details on this clone: Read data end 3 residues before the CDR3 end; the end is taken from the germline J gene. The genes are TRBV18 and TRBJ1-6; 10 bases agree with TRBD1. In germline, CDR1 is KGHSH, CDR2 LQKENI. V shed 0 bases and J 8 bases; nucleotides not matched to a gene: 4. This CDR3 contains 16 residues. CDR3 protein: CASSPPRDRGYSPLHF. The DNA read from the CDR3 is TGTGCCAGCTCACCACCGAGGGACAGGGGTTATTCACCC.

Comments on this clone: The read comes to an end 3 residues before the CDR3 does, leaving the germline J gene to fill in the end. The V and J genes are TRBV5-1 and TRBJ2-7; 9 bases match TRBD1. The CDR3 is made up of 17 amino acids. The J segment lost 5 bases and the V segment lost 4 bases, leaving 16 bases of the junction unmatched. CDR1 is SGHRS, CDR2 YFSETQ, per germline. Partial CDR3 DNA: TGCGCCAGCAGCCTGACCGACTCCGGGACAGGGCTTCACGAG. It codes for CASSLTDSGTGLHE. The full CDR3 protein is CASSLTDSGTGLHEQYF.

Comment on this clone: Read sequence stops 3 residues before the CDR3 end, and the germline J gene provides the missing end. The chain uses TRBV20-1 and TRBJ2-7; 7 bases are shared with TRBD2. The germline V gene encodes CDR1 DFQATT and CDR2 SNEGSKA (reference sequence). The length of the CDR3 is 15 residues. The junction had 12 bases not matched to a gene; V was cut back by 5 bases and J by 2 bases. CDR3: CSAEVAGTSAYEQYF. The CDR3 DNA, read in part, is TGCAGTGCTGAAGTAGCGGGTACCTCAGCCTACGAG.

Comments on this clone: The read is 3 residues too short to cover the CDR3 end, so that end is filled in from the germline J gene. The J gene is TRBJ2-5, the V gene TRBV20-1; a weak D match, TRBD2 (5 bases). The CDR3 consists of 15 residues. Trimming pared 4 bases from V and 0 bases from J, leaving 15 bases between. Germline V gene data show CDR1 as DFQATT and CDR2 as SNEGSKA (reference sequence). The CDR3 loop is CSATPSGGYQETQYF. Incomplete CDR3 DNA: TGCAGTGCTACCCCCAGCGGTGGGTACCAAGAGACC.

The CDR3 DNA, read in part, is TGTGCCAGCAGCTTAGACCGGGACAGGTACTACGAG. This sequence encodes CASSLDRDRYYE. The CDR3 in full is CASSLDRDRYYEQYF. The chain couples TRBV7-8 to TRBJ2-7; 8 nucleotides line up with TRBD1. The read ends 3 residues before the CDR3 terminus; that terminus is restored from the germline J gene. Germline assignment: CDR1 SGHVS and CDR2 FQNEAQ. The V and J ends lost 1 base and 3 bases, in that order; junction bases with no gene match: 5. This CDR3 spans 15 amino acids.